Shown below are 22 T cell receptor beta chains from a single sample sequenced in a study of control samples from healthy donors and cancer patients. Profiled with immunoSEQ multiplex PCR; TCRdb holds only in-frame clones, not every one. Found here are under 150,000 clones, roughly 90% of them singletons; the top ten hold over 9%. The sequenced sample consisted of blood. The receptor source for this set is a young man in good health.

This clone was picked up a small number of times. J is TRBJ1-4 and V is TRBV25-1; 7 nucleotides line up with TRBD1. The junction had 10 bases not matched to a gene; V was cut back by 2 bases and J by 7 bases. CDR1 is MGHDK, CDR2 SYGVNS, per germline. The CDR3 extends over 16 amino acids. The CDR3, as DNA: TGTGCCAGCAGTGAACAGGGGGGGGAAACGGGTGAAAAACTGTTTTTT. Its protein is CASSEQGGETGEKLFF.

This chain uses TRBV2 with TRBJ2-3; no reliable D call. Trimming shortened V by 3 bases and J by 3 bases, and 4 bases separated the two germline ends. Germline lookup yields CDR1 SNHLY and CDR2 FYNNEI. The CDR3 sequence is 12 residues long. In DNA, the CDR3 is TGTGCCAGCAGTGAGCTAACAGATACGCAGTATTTT. Translation gives CASSELTDTQYF. The full variable domain, in which reference TRBV2 and TRBJ2-3 provide the parts outside the CDR3, is EPEVTQTPSHQVTQMGQEVILRCVPISNHLYFYWYRQILGQKVEFLVSFYNNEISEKSEIFDDQFSVERPDGSNFTLKIRSTKLEDSAMYFCASSELTDTQYFGPGTRLTVL.

The genes are TRBV10-2 and TRBJ2-7; no definite D call. The CDR3 runs 12 residues. Germline V CDR1 and CDR2: WSHSY, SAAADI. Trimming removed 3 bases at V and 3 bases at J, with 6 bases between. CDR3 region: CASSDIIYEQYF. The CDR3 nucleotides are TGCGCCAGCAGTGACATAATCTACGAGCAGTACTTC.

V usage is TRBV2 and J usage is TRBJ2-7; D ambiguous. CDR1 and CDR2 (germline): SNHLY, FYNNEI. The CDR3 is made up of 10 amino acids. Deletions cut 4 bases from V and 5 bases from J, with 3 bases between. DNA of the CDR3: TGTGCCAGCAGTGGTCACGAGCAGTACTTC. This translates into CASSGHEQYF.

This chain uses TRBV2 with TRBJ1-5, with a weak D call TRBD1 (5 bases). Per the germline V gene, CDR1 is SNHLY and CDR2 is FYNNEI. The CDR3 is 15 residues long. Between the trimmed V and J ends, which lost 6 bases and 1 base, there was a span of 13 bases. CDR3 in amino acids: CASSPRTLSNQPQHF. The CDR3 nucleotides read TGTGCCAGCAGCCCCCGGACACTAAGCAATCAGCCCCAGCATTTT.

V and J are TRBV7-9 and TRBJ2-3; TRBD2 might be the D (6 bases). CDR1 and CDR2 from the germline V gene are SEHNR and FQNEAQ (reference sequence). The CDR3 sequence is 17 residues long. Between the trimmed V and J ends, which lost 6 bases and 3 bases, there was a span of 22 bases. The CDR3 region has the DNA TGTGCCAGCAGTTCAGGGACTGGCGGGATTACTACAGATACGCAGTATTTT. Translating gives CASSSGTGGITTDTQYF.

The chain recombines TRBV2 with TRBJ2-1; tentatively, D is TRBD1 (6 bases). Germline CDR1 and CDR2: SNHLY and FYNNEI. Trimming stripped 5 bases from V and 6 bases from J, with 8 bases between. The CDR3 has 12 amino acids. CDR3 sequence (DNA): TGTGCCAGCAGTATCAGGGGCAATGAGCAGTTCTTC. Amino acids: CASSIRGNEQFF. The variable domain in full, with the rest retrieved from reference TRBV2 and TRBJ2-1, is EPEVTQTPSHQVTQMGQEVILRCVPISNHLYFYWYRQILGQKVEFLVSFYNNEISEKSEIFDDQFSVERPDGSNFTLKIRSTKLEDSAMYFCASSIRGNEQFFGPGTRLTVL.

V and J are TRBV28 and TRBJ2-7; 14 nucleotides agree with TRBD2. CDR1 and CDR2 from the germline V gene are MDHEN and SYDVKM. V lost 8 bases, J lost 9 bases, and 6 bases stayed unmatched. This CDR3 has 13 amino acids. The CDR3 loop is CASGTSGRRGQYF. CDR3 nucleotide sequence: TGTGCCAGCGGGACTAGCGGGAGAAGAGGGCAGTACTTC.

V gene TRBV6-6 combines with J gene TRBJ2-2; TRBD1 agrees at 8 bases. This CDR3 has 16 amino acids. From germline, CDR1 is MNHNY and CDR2 SVGAGI (reference sequence). The J segment lost 8 bases and the V segment lost 8 bases, leaving 16 bases of the junction unmatched. The CDR3 DNA reads as TGTGCCAGCCTTGGGACAGGCCGCGGGCCACGTGGGGAGCTGTTTTTT. Translating gives CASLGTGRGPRGELFF.

The V and J genes are TRBV11-2 and TRBJ2-1, with TRBD2 matching over 14 bases. Germline lookup yields CDR1 SGHAT and CDR2 FQNNGV. The CDR3 contains 19 residues. The V and J ends lost 4 bases and 0 bases, in that order; junction bases with no gene match: 8. In DNA form, the CDR3 reads TGTGCCAGCAGCTCGGGACTAGCGGGGGAATTTAGCTCCTACAATGAGCAGTTCTTC. Translating gives CASSSGLAGEFSSYNEQFF.

The chain couples TRBV18 to TRBJ2-1; D unclear. Trimming cost V 2 bases and J 5 bases, with 7 bases left between them. The CDR3 sequence is 13 residues long. Germline CDR1 KGHSH, CDR2 LQKENI. In nucleotides, the CDR3 is TGTGCCAGCTCACCAGGCAACAACAATGAGCAGTTCTTC. This sequence encodes CASSPGNNNEQFF.

The rearrangement joins TRBV18 to TRBJ2-2, with no clear D. This CDR3 contains 15 residues. Looked up from germline, CDR1 is KGHSH and CDR2 is LQKENI. The germline V and J ends were trimmed by 2 bases and 3 bases, with 10 bases remaining between them. This CDR3 reads CASSPIGFDTGELFF. Here the CDR3 DNA reads TGTGCCAGCTCACCAATAGGATTCGACACCGGGGAGCTGTTTTTT.

This chain uses TRBV5-1 with TRBJ1-5; D gene uncertain. There are 14 residues in the CDR3. Germline CDR1 and CDR2: SGHRS and YFSETQ. The germline V and J ends were trimmed by 0 bases and 7 bases, with 11 bases remaining between them. The CDR3 is CASSLVGEGQPQHF. The CDR3 nucleotides are TGCGCCAGCAGCTTGGTTGGGGAAGGACAGCCCCAGCATTTT.

Only one count was recorded for this clone. This rearrangement joins TRBV27 to TRBJ1-2, with 9 bases matching TRBD1. Trimming took 4 bases from V and 4 from J; bases not matched to a gene: 7. Germline assignment: CDR1 MNHEY and CDR2 SMNVEV (reference sequence). CDR3 size: 15 residues. For the CDR3, the DNA is TGTGCCAGCAGTTCCCGGGGGACAGGGAGCTATGGCTACACCTTC. It specifies CASSSRGTGSYGYTF.

The chain joins TRBV6-5 to TRBJ2-7; the D call may be TRBD1 or TRBD2 (5 bases each). The germline V gene encodes CDR1 MNHEY and CDR2 SVGAGI. Trimming removed 3 bases at V and 4 bases at J, with 10 bases between. The CDR3 runs 13 residues. The DNA of the CDR3 is TGTGCCAGCAGTTATGGGGACGGATACGAGCAGTACTTC. It translates to CASSYGDGYEQYF.

This rearrangement joins TRBV30 to TRBJ1-3, with 7 nucleotides matching TRBD1. Germline lookup yields CDR1 GTSNPN and CDR2 SVGIG (reference sequence). The CDR3 consists of 15 residues. V was pared by 5 bases and J by 2 bases, with 9 bases of the junction left unmatched. The CDR3 sequence: CAWEPMDRPGNTIYF. Here the CDR3 DNA reads TGTGCCTGGGAGCCCATGGACAGGCCTGGAAACACCATATATTTT.

V usage is TRBV28 and J usage is TRBJ1-4; 7 bases match TRBD1. The germline V gene encodes CDR1 MDHEN and CDR2 SYDVKM. The CDR3 sequence is 17 residues long. Trimming took 10 bases from V and 2 from J; bases not matched to a gene: 16. CDR3 region: CATREGGRGGTNEKLFF. The CDR3 DNA sequence: TGTGCCACCAGGGAAGGGGGCAGGGGAGGTACTAATGAAAAACTGTTTTTT.

The chain carries TRBV13 and TRBJ1-2, with D possibly TRBD1 on 5 matching bases. V was shortened by 2 bases and J by 4 bases, with 11 bases between the two germline ends. The germline V gene encodes CDR1 PRHDT and CDR2 FYEKMQ (reference sequence). This CDR3 is 14 amino acids long. The DNA of the CDR3 is TGTGCCAGCAGCTTAATGGGGGTTGGCTATGGCTACACCTTC. This sequence encodes CASSLMGVGYGYTF. Looking up the rest from reference TRBV13 and TRBJ1-2 gives the full variable domain: AAGVIQSPRHLIKEKRETATLKCYPIPRHDTVYWYQQGPGQDPQFLISFYEKMQSDKGSIPDRFSAQQFSDYHSELNMSSLELGDSALYFCASSLMGVGYGYTFGSGTRLTVV.

The rearrangement joins TRBV4-2 to TRBJ2-1; the D gene could be TRBD1 or TRBD2 (5 bases each). Germline CDR1 is LGHNA and CDR2 is YNFKEQ. This CDR3 is built from 15 residues. V lost 0 bases and J 8 bases, leaving 14 bases between the germline ends. The CDR3, as DNA: TGTGCCAGCAGCCAAGAGGGAAACCAGGGAGATGAGCAGTTCTTC. Translating gives CASSQEGNQGDEQFF.

This clone was seen once. This chain uses TRBV6-5 with TRBJ1-6, with 8 nucleotides matching TRBD1. The CDR3 loop spans 14 amino acids. J gave up 8 bases and V 5 bases, and 5 bases lay outside the gene matches. CDR1 is MNHEY and CDR2 is SVGAGI in the germline V gene. The CDR3 sequence: CASSPTGEDSPLHF. Written as DNA, the CDR3 is TGTGCCAGCAGTCCGACAGGGGAGGATTCACCCCTCCACTTT.

V and J are TRBV11-2 and TRBJ2-7; tentative D call: TRBD2 (5 bases). Trimming pared 6 bases from V and 0 bases from J, leaving 12 bases between. Germline CDR1 is SGHAT and CDR2 is FQNNGV. The CDR3 length is 14 residues. The CDR3 here is CASRHLRDSYEQYF. CDR3 nucleotides: TGTGCCAGCAGGCACCTCCGGGACTCCTACGAGCAGTACTTC.

This clone has a handful of counts. V gene TRBV27 combines with J gene TRBJ2-7; tentative D call: TRBD1 (5 bases). Trimming took 2 bases from V and 7 from J, leaving 12 bases between them. Germline CDR1 reads MNHEY; CDR2 reads SMNVEV (reference sequence). The CDR3 covers 13 residues. The CDR3 here is CASSLRHQGEQYF. The CDR3 region has the DNA TGTGCCAGCAGTTTAAGACACCAGGGTGAGCAGTACTTC.